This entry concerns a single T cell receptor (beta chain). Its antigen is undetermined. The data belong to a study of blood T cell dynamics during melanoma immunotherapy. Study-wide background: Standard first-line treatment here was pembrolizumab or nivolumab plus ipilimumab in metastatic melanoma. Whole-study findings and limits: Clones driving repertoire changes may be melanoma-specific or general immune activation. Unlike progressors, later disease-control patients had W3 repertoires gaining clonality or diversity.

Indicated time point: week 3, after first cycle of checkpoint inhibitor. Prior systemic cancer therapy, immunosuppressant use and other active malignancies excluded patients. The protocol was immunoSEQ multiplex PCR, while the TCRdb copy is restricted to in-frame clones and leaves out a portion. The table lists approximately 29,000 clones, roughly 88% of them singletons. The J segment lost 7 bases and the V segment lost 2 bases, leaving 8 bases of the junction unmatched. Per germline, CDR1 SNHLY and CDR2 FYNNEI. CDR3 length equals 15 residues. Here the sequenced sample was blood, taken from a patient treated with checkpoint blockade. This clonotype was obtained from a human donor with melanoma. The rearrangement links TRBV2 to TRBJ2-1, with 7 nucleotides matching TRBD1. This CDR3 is CASSESVTGMNEQFF. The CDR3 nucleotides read TGTGCCAGCAGTGAAAGTGTGACAGGGATGAATGAGCAGTTCTTC. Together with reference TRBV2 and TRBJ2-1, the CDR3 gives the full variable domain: EPEVTQTPSHQVTQMGQEVILRCVPISNHLYFYWYRQILGQKVEFLVSFYNNEISEKSEIFDDQFSVERPDGSNFTLKIRSTKLEDSAMYFCASSESVTGMNEQFFGPGTRLTVL.